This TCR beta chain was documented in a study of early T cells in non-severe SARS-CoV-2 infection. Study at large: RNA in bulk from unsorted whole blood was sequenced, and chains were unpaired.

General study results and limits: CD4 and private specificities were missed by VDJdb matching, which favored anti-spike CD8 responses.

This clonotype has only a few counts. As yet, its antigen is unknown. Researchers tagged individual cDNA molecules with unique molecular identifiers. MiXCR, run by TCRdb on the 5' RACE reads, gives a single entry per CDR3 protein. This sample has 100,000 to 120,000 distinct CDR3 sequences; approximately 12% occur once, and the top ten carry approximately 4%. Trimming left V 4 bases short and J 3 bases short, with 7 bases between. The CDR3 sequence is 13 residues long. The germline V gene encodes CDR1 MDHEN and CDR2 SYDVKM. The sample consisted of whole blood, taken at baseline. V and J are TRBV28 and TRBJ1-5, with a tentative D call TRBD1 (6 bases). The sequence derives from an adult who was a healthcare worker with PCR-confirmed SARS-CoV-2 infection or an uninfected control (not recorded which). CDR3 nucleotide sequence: TGTGCCAGCAGTTGGGACATCAATCAGCCCCAGCATTTT. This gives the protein CASSWDINQPQHF.